Presented here are 8 T cell receptor beta chains from one specimen sequenced in a study of blood T cells in healthy people across ages. A sample-barcoded 5' primer and a J-beta primer mix were used in a second PCR of roughly 7 to 12 cycles. TCRdb re-analysed the 5' RACE reads in MiXCR, keeping a single row per CDR3 protein. The data show hundreds of thousands of distinct CDR3 sequences, with roughly 25% seen just once and 3% held by the top ten. This sample also appeared in a second study, on T cells of mothers and their children.

The sequenced material came from blood. The source of these receptors is a boy aged 5 to 17 in good health.

The chain has TRBV20-1 and TRBJ2-3; tentative D call: TRBD1 (5 bases). Trimming pared 5 bases from V and 3 bases from J, leaving 9 bases between. The germline CDR1 and CDR2 sequences are DFQATT and SNEGSKA (reference sequence). This CDR3 comprises 12 residues. The CDR3 DNA reads as TGCAGTGCTTCCCAGGGTACAGATACGCAGTATTTT. Protein product: CSASQGTDTQYF.

The chain recombines TRBV4-1 with TRBJ2-5; the D is unclear. The J call may be in error: the DNA end matches TRBJ2-7 better. This CDR3 spans 15 amino acids. The germline CDR1 and CDR2 sequences are MGHRA and YSYEKL. The DNA for the CDR3 is TGCGCCAGCAGCCAAGACCCGCTGGTCTCCTACGAGCAGTACTTC. Protein product: CASSQDPLVSYEQYF.

This chain uses TRBV12-5 with TRBJ2-4; perhaps TRBD1 as D (5 bases). The CDR3 sequence is 13 residues long. V lost 4 bases, J lost 7 bases, and 11 bases lay in between. Per the germline V gene, CDR1 is LGHNT and CDR2 is FRNRAP. CDR3 amino acids: CASGSQGRNIQYF. The CDR3 nucleotides are TGTGCTAGTGGTTCCCAGGGCCGGAACATTCAGTACTTC.

This clonotype turned up a few times. This chain connects TRBV5-8 to TRBJ2-1; TRBD2 might be the D (6 bases). The CDR3 sequence is 13 residues long. Germline loops: CDR1 SGHTS, CDR2 YDEGEE. Trimming removed 7 bases at V and 3 bases at J, with 11 bases between. CDR3 sequence: CASGVRGYNEQFF. The CDR3 DNA follows: TGTGCCAGCGGGGTGCGGGGCTACAATGAGCAGTTCTTC.

The J gene is TRBJ1-2, the V gene TRBV4-3, with D tentatively TRBD1 (6 bases). Germline V lookup: CDR1 LGHNA, CDR2 YSLEER. Trimming took off 1 base at V and 4 bases at J, with 10 bases between the two ends. This CDR3 contains 14 residues. The CDR3 DNA reads as TGCGCCAGCAGCCAAGGAGAAGGGGGCTATGGCTACACCTTC. Amino acids: CASSQGEGGYGYTF.

This clonotype was seen ten or more times. The rearrangement joins TRBV18 to TRBJ2-5, with a weak D call TRBD1 (6 bases). Germline CDR1 and CDR2: KGHSH and LQKENI. Trimming stripped 3 bases from V and 5 bases from J, with 10 bases between. The CDR3 is made up of 13 amino acids. In nucleotides, the CDR3 is TGTGCCAGCTCACCTACAGGGACGGAGACCCAGTACTTC. Protein product: CASSPTGTETQYF.

The CDR3 is CASSPSSGSAEKLFF. Written as DNA, the CDR3 is TGTGCCAGCAGTCCTTCTTCGGGGTCGGCTGAAAAACTGTTTTTT. The chain is built from TRBV6-2 or TRBV6-3 and TRBJ1-4; D not resolved. This CDR3 is built from 15 residues. With 5 bases removed from V and 7 bases from J, the gap between germline ends came to 17 bases. Germline lookup yields CDR1 MNHEY and CDR2 SVGEGT.

V usage is TRBV20-1 and J usage is TRBJ2-3; perhaps D is TRBD1 or TRBD2 (5 bases each). With 4 bases removed from V and 0 bases from J, the gap between germline ends came to 17 bases. The germline V gene encodes CDR1 DFQATT and CDR2 SNEGSKA (reference sequence). This CDR3 is 16 amino acids long. CDR3 bases: TGCAGTGCTACGATTCGAGGGGTAACTAGCACAGATACGCAGTATTTT. It yields the protein CSATIRGVTSTDTQYF.